The following is a T cell receptor (beta chain) sequence with its context. It lacks a known antigen. No per-base quality is available; no much larger clone lies one base away. The germline ends are 12 bases apart after V is trimmed by 0 bases and J by 4 bases. As encoded in the germline V gene, CDR1 is LGHNA while CDR2 is YSLEER. Reading from cysteine to phenylalanine, the CDR3 counts 15 amino acids. CDR3 DNA only is kept here, 45 bases in frame from base 1. The sample originates from a study of shared clonotypes between healthy human individuals (dated by TCRdb to about 2020). Context from the whole study: The cohort included three men and two women between 18 and 49 years of age. For each donor, three plates each were used for CD4 naive and CD4 memory, two plates were used for CD8 naive, and one plate was used for CD8 memory. To estimate repertoire size and how much clonotype sharing occurs between individuals, the study deeply sequenced the blood TCR repertoires of five healthy adults. Different laboratories and diverse techniques were used to prepare libraries and sequence TCR repertoires, to increase sequencing depth and limit assay-specific biases. Between about 0.85 and 9.5 billion PBMCs per donor were obtained by leukapheresis.

Using the deep immunoSEQ assay, TCR CDR3 regions were amplified from genomic DNA by multiplex PCR. Extracted genomic DNA from each cell subset was distributed evenly across all wells of several immunoSEQ 96-well plates, and each plate was treated as a replicate. For sorted subsets, approximately 0.2 ug of genomic DNA, equivalent to 25,000 to 35,000 T cell genomes, went into each replicate PCR. Purified libraries were measured with a Qubit 3.0 fluorometer, size-checked on a Bioanalyzer 2100, and measured again with the KAPA Library Quantification kit. A separate single-read 150-cycle Illumina NextSeq 550 flow cell was used to sequence each immunoSEQ 96-well plate. From the authors' description of their analysis: Because only junctional sequences without quality scores were contained in the immunoSEQ output, filtering matching that applied to full-length reads could not be performed. Sequences were annotated with PyIR, a Python wrapper for IgBLAST v1.9, using IMGT germline references to assign V/J genes and CDR3. Any read was removed if the V/J assignment was weak (E-value above 1e-6), the CDR3 was missing, or the read contained stop codons, out-of-frame junctions, or ambiguous translated residues. A V3J clonotype was defined by an identical inferred V gene, J gene, and CDR3 amino acid sequence. Percentage overlap between repertoires was computed as shared unique clonotypes divided by the size of the smaller repertoire. RTK rarefaction, the Chao1 estimator, and Recon v2.1 estimates of unobserved clonotypes were used to assess repertoire richness. For all TCRbeta clonotypes obtained by the gDNA method from four donors, generation probabilities were computed with OLGA. Imported from immuneACCESS, the table was reduced by TCRdb to in-frame sequences with V and J called. These copies leave out some clones; in studies compared against another copy, an unresolved V gene accounts for under half, and the cause of the remainder is not known. V, J and clone size are those of that table, while D and trimming were read from the DNA. This sample is represented by roughly 660,000 clones; 90% of them were singletons. The ten most abundant clones make up 34% of the sample.

Broad study findings and their caveats: Pairwise subsampling led to the expectation that sequencing depth would affect the degree of clonotype sharing among donors. Across several donors, 5% to 6% of naive CD4, around 3.5% of naive CD8, about 2% of memory CD4, and over 0.35% of memory CD8 clonotypes were shared. Clonotypes shared by all four sorted-subset donors showed higher generation probabilities than non-shared clonotypes. Even with the large sequencing depth, rarefaction of the sorted-subset datasets indicated that sequencing was incomplete. Sampling was restricted to blood, and TCR repertoires in tissues likely differ from the TCR repertoires found in blood. Because the study included a small number of donors, the genetic and exposure-history diversity represented was limited. Larger estimated clonotype richness was generally found for naive subsets than for memory subsets.

The donors were healthy, HIV-negative adults with no recently reported acute infections or vaccinations. All donors were Caucasian adults living in Nashville, Tennessee, USA. CD8 memory samples combined magnetically selected CD45RO+ cells with CCR7-negative CD45RA+ effector memory (TemRA) cells. After blood collection by leukapheresis, PBMCs were isolated using Ficoll-Histopaque density gradient centrifugation and then cryopreserved in the vapor phase of liquid nitrogen. Analytical flow cytometry was used to check the purity and quantity of each magnetically sorted T cell population. Genomic DNA was isolated from every sorted fraction and measured by UV absorbance on a Nanodrop 2000c.

Here the chain combines TRBV4-3 and TRBJ1-2, with the D gene too uncertain to name. This sequence was found in a man between 18 and 29 years old in good health. Some clones in this sample may be carry-over from other donors' samples. Material for sequencing was memory CD8+ T cells from PBMCs. Per the publication, the cell subset or site label means: CD45RO+ cells pooled with CCR7-negative TemRA cells. The CDR3 protein sequence reads: CASSQEPQNIYGYTF. The bases are TGCGCCAGCAGCCAAGAGCCGCAGAACATCTATGGCTACACCTTC.